What follows describes a single T cell receptor (beta chain). The data are from a study of human versus mouse CDR3 diversity and MHC coevolution. The CDR3 runs 15 residues. Assay used: immunoSEQ multiplex PCR; TCRdb lists only in-frame clones, some missing. Here the sample spans tens of thousands of clones, around 93% being singletons. This clonotype was sampled from a person between 25 and 75 years old in good health. The material sequenced was naive CD4+ T cells from blood. Subset: CD45RO-negative CD62L-positive naive CD4 T cells. The chain employs TRBV12-2 and TRBJ1-5. TRBV12-2 is a listed pseudogene. The CDR3 sequence: CASRPPAIVDQPQHF. The CDR3 DNA sequence: TGTGCAAGTCGCCCCCCAGCGATAGTGGATCAGCCCCAGCATTTT.